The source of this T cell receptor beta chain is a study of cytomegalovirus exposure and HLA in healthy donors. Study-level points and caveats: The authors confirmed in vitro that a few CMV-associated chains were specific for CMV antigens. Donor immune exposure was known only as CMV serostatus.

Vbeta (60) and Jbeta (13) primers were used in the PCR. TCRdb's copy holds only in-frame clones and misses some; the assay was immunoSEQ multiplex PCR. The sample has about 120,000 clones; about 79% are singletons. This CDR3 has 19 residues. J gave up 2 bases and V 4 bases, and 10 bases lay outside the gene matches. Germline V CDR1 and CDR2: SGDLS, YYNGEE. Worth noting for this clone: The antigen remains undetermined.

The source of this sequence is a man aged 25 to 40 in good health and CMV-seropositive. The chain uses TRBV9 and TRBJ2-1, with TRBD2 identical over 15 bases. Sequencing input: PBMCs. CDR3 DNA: TGTGCCAGCAGCCCGAGAGGGACTAGCGGGAGGAGGGCCTACAATGAGCAGTTCTTC. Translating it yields CASSPRGTSGRRAYNEQFF. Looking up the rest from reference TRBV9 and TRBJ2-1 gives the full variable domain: DSGVTQTPKHLITATGQRVTLRCSPRSGDLSVYWYQQSLDQGLQFLIQYYNGEERAKGNILERFSAQQFPDLHSELNLSSLELGDSALYFCASSPRGTSGRRAYNEQFFGPGTRLTVL.